This is a list of T cell receptor beta chains from one sample in a study of cytomegalovirus exposure and HLA in healthy donors. Sequencing was performed with immunoSEQ multiplex PCR; in TCRdb, only in-frame clones are kept and a portion is missing. In total, the table holds 150,000 to 200,000 clones. Specimen: PBMCs. Receptor source: a woman aged 18-29 years in good health and CMV-seropositive. CDR3s include the opening cysteine and the closing phenylalanine or tryptophan. A D gene is named only where the DNA matches it firmly.

J gene,D gene,V gene,CDR3 DNA,CDR3 protein
TRBJ2-1,TRBD2,TRBV6-6,TGTGCCAGCAGTTACAGACCCACGGGACTAGGGAGGACGATCTTC,CASSYRPTGLGRTIF
TRBJ1-2,NA,TRBV5-6,TGTGCCAGCAGCTTGGGGACACTTAACTATGGCTACACCTTC,CASSLGTLNYGYTF
TRBJ2-7,TRBD1,TRBV2,TGTGCCAGCAGTGAAGAGGGACAGAGGGGCCACTACGAGCAGTACTTC,CASSEEGQRGHYEQYF
TRBJ1-3,NA,TRBV10-2,TGCGCCACCGGTGGGCAGGCCAAGGACACCATATATTTT,CATGGQAKDTIYF
TRBJ1-3,NA,TRBV30,TGTGCCTGGAGTGTAGGGGCGGCCATATATTTT,CAWSVGAAIYF
TRBJ1-5,NA,TRBV7-9,TGTGCCAGCAGCTTTTCAGATCAGCCCCAGCATTTT,CASSFSDQPQHF
TRBJ2-1,NA,TRBV9,TGTGCCAGCAGCCCCCGTCTTTCGATCCTCGGGGATGAGCAGTTCTTC,CASSPRLSILGDEQFF
TRBJ2-1,TRBD2,TRBV29-1,TGCAGCGTTGAGGCTAGCGGGAGGGTATCGTATGAGCAGTTCTTC,CSVEASGRVSYEQFF
TRBJ1-4,NA,TRBV7-9,TGTGCCAGCAGCCCCGGGTCGAAGGAAAAACTGTTTTTT,CASSPGSKEKLFF
TRBJ2-7,NA,TRBV6-1,TGTGCCAGCAGTGCACTTCTAGCAGAGCAGTACTTC,CASSALLAEQYF
TRBJ2-2,TRBD2,TRBV7-6,TGTGCCAGCAGCTTTACACGGCTAGCGGGGGGAACCGGGGAGCTGTTTTTT,CASSFTRLAGGTGELFF
TRBJ2-7,TRBD1,TRBV13,TGTGCCAGCAGCATACTAGGGACAGGTGTTCACGAGCAGTACTTC,CASSILGTGVHEQYF
TRBJ1-2,TRBD1,TRBV18,TGTGCCAGCTCACCTACGGACAGGGTTGGGGGCTACACCTTC,CASSPTDRVGGYTF
TRBJ1-5,NA,TRBV5-1,TGCGCCAGCAGCTTGGAGGGGATCAATCAGCCCCAGCATTTT,CASSLEGINQPQHF
TRBJ1-2,TRBD1,TRBV14,TGTGCCAGCAGCCCTCTAGGGGGCCTTGATACGGGCTACACCTTC,CASSPLGGLDTGYTF
TRBJ1-1,NA,TRBV7-8,TGTGCCAGCAGCCGAGGCAGACCTTCACTAGCTGAAGCTTTCTTT,CASSRGRPSLAEAFF
TRBJ1-4,TRBD1,TRBV9,TGTGCCAGCAGCGTAGAGGACAGGGGGAGTGAAAAACTGTTTTTT,CASSVEDRGSEKLFF
TRBJ1-5,NA,TRBV5-8,TGTGCCAGCAGCTTGCAACAGCCCCAGCATTTT,CASSLQQPQHF
TRBJ1-1,NA,TRBV5-1,TGCGCCAGCAGCTTGCAACAGAACACTGAAGCTTTCTTT,CASSLQQNTEAFF
TRBJ1-1,NA,TRBV7-2,TGTGCCAGCAGCTTAGTTGCCGGGAGAGAAGCTTTCTTT,CASSLVAGREAFF
TRBJ1-2,NA,TRBV15,TGTGCCACCAGCAGTTTACGGTTGGCTGCGGACTATAGCTACACCTTC,CATSSLRLAADYSYTF
TRBJ1-4,TRBD1,TRBV5-1,TGCGCCAGCAGCTTGGACGGGACAGGGTATCGGAATGAAAAACTGTTTTTT,CASSLDGTGYRNEKLFF
TRBJ2-7,TRBD2,TRBV7-9,TGTGCCAGCCTGGCTAGCGGATCCTACGAGCAGTACTTC,CASLASGSYEQYF
TRBJ1-1,TRBD1,TRBV28,TGTGCCAGCAGTTTAAGGACAGGGATGGAAGCTTTCTTT,CASSLRTGMEAFF
TRBJ2-1,TRBD2,TRBV10-3,TGTGCCATCAGTGGTAGCGGGAGGGCCTCCTACAATGAGCAGTTCTTC,CAISGSGRASYNEQFF
TRBJ1-3,NA,TRBV5-4,TGTGCCAGCAGCTCTTGGACAGACTTGGGCTCTGGAAACACCATATATTTT,CASSSWTDLGSGNTIYF
TRBJ1-1,NA,TRBV18,TGTGCCAGCTCACCCCCTAAGGGGGTGAACACTGAAGCTTTCTTT,CASSPPKGVNTEAFF
TRBJ2-1,TRBD2,TRBV10-3,TGTGCCATCAGTGACCCGGGACTAACCTACAATGAGCAGTTCTTC,CAISDPGLTYNEQFF
TRBJ1-1,NA,TRBV6-1,TGTGCCAGCAGTGAACAGGGCGGTATGAACACTGAAGCTTTCTTT,CASSEQGGMNTEAFF
TRBJ2-3,NA,TRBV7-9,TGTGCCAGCAGCTTAAGCGGCACAGATACGCAGTATTTT,CASSLSGTDTQYF
TRBJ2-3,NA,TRBV7-9,TGTGCCAGCAGCTTAGCGGAAGCGGGAGATACGCAGTATTTT,CASSLAEAGDTQYF
TRBJ1-5,NA,TRBV30,TGTGCCTGGTCGGGGGGGTGGAGGGTCTCGGGTCAGCCCCAGCATTTT,CAWSGGWRVSGQPQHF
TRBJ1-3,NA,TRBV9,TGTGCCAGCTCTCTCTCTGGAAACACCATATATTTT,CASSLSGNTIYF
TRBJ2-3,TRBD2,TRBV29-1,TGCAGCCTCGGGACTAGCGGATCTAGCACAGATACGCAGTATTTT,CSLGTSGSSTDTQYF
TRBJ2-7,TRBD2,TRBV5-4,TGTGCCAGCAGCTCTAGCGGGATATCCTACGAGCAGTACTTC,CASSSSGISYEQYF
TRBJ1-1,TRBD1,TRBV11-1,TGTGCCAGCAGCTTACGCGGGGGACAGGGTAGGACTGAAGCTTTCTTT,CASSLRGGQGRTEAFF
TRBJ2-7,TRBD2,TRBV11-3,TGTGCCAGCAGCTTGGGGGGGGGCTACGAGCAGTACTTC,CASSLGGGYEQYF
TRBJ2-2,NA,TRBV30,TGTGCCTGGAGTAGGGGTCTTAGGCGGGAAAACACCGGGGAGCTGTTTTTT,CAWSRGLRRENTGELFF
TRBJ2-3,NA,TRBV29-1,TGCAGCGTTGAACAGGGCAAGCGATATACGCAGTATTTT,CSVEQGKRYTQYF
TRBJ2-1,NA,TRBV7-2,TGTGCCAGCAGCAGACAACAGGGATACAATGAGCAGTTCTTC,CASSRQQGYNEQFF
TRBJ2-3,NA,TRBV6-4,TGTGCCAGCAGTGTCTCCGCGGTTGTTGGCCCTGGCACAGATACGCAGTATTTT,CASSVSAVVGPGTDTQYF
TRBJ2-7,TRBD1,TRBV7-2,TGTGCCAGCAGCTTAGAAGGACAGGGCTCCTACGAGCAGTACTTC,CASSLEGQGSYEQYF
TRBJ1-1,NA,TRBV4-2,TGTGCCAGCAGCCACTCAGGGTTTGGGAACACTGAAGCTTTCTTT,CASSHSGFGNTEAFF
TRBJ1-2,NA,TRBV7-8,TGTGCCAGCAGCTTAATGTCTCGAAACAGGGAAGGTGGCTACACCTTC,CASSLMSRNREGGYTF
TRBJ1-5,NA,TRBV5-1,TGCGCCAGCAGCTTGGGGCCAGGGAACAATCAGCCCCAGCATTTT,CASSLGPGNNQPQHF
TRBJ1-1,NA,TRBV7-9,TGTGCCAGCAGCTTCGGAGGAATGAACACTGAAGCTTTCTTT,CASSFGGMNTEAFF
TRBJ2-7,TRBD1,TRBV25-1,TGTGCCAGCAGTGACCCCGGGACAGGGGGATCCTACGAGCAGTACTTC,CASSDPGTGGSYEQYF
TRBJ1-4,NA,TRBV9,TGTGCCAGCAGCCCATATCGGGGTTGGGCAGCAACTAATGAAAAACTGTTTTTT,CASSPYRGWAATNEKLFF
TRBJ1-1,NA,TRBV10-3,TGTGCCATCAGTGAGTCGGGTGGGGGGGCTGAAGCTTTCTTT,CAISESGGGAEAFF
TRBJ2-3,TRBD2,TRBV7-7,TGTGCTAGCAGCTTAGGGCTAGCGGGGGCCACAGATACGCAGTATTTT,CASSLGLAGATDTQYF
TRBJ2-3,NA,TRBV7-9,TGTGCCAGCAGCTTCTCCGAGGCAGATACGCAGTATTTT,CASSFSEADTQYF
TRBJ1-1,TRBD1,TRBV2,TGTGCCAGCAACTCAAGACAGGGAAGGCACACTGAAGCTTTCTTT,CASNSRQGRHTEAFF
TRBJ2-2,NA,TRBV7-8,TGTGCCAGCAGCTTAGCGCCACGGGGGGCGAAGATGATCGGGGAGCTGTTTTTT,CASSLAPRGAKMIGELFF
TRBJ1-1,NA,TRBV5-1,TGCGCCAGCAGCTTGGAAGTCAGGGAAACTGAAGCTTTCTTT,CASSLEVRETEAFF
TRBJ2-3,NA,TRBV7-9,TGTGCCAGCAGCGCGGGCAGGGGAATCGATACGCAGTATTTT,CASSAGRGIDTQYF
TRBJ2-3,NA,TRBV7-2,TGTGCCAGCAGCTCAACTGGAGATACGCAGTATTTT,CASSSTGDTQYF
TRBJ2-7,TRBD1,TRBV4-1,TGCGCCAGCAGGCCCGGGACAGACCTCTACGAGCAGTACTTC,CASRPGTDLYEQYF